This T cell receptor (beta chain) is drawn from a study of T-cell memory formation after mild COVID-19. Study background: Clustering of TCRs was largely donor specific. Whole-study findings and limits: CD4+ bias marked clones expanding day 15 to 37, unlike balanced contracting clones. Pre-infection memory already had some responding clones, implying cross-reactive memory joined. Of the contracting clones, CD4+ ones lay mainly in CM and EM, and CD8+ ones in EMRA.

Germline values: CDR1 SGHRS, CDR2 YFSETQ. The CDR3 spans 15 residues. V was clipped by 4 bases and J by 4 bases, with 14 bases between them. TCRdb reprocessed the 5' RACE reads with MiXCR, giving one entry per CDR3 protein. The profile shows 310,000 or so distinct CDR3 sequences, approximately 15% of them singletons. In its sample, this clonotype was seen a few times. What it binds is unknown. The source material was PBMCs or a T cell subset sorted from them (not recorded which). The chain joins TRBV5-1 to TRBJ1-4; TRBD1 is a possible D gene (6 bases). The receptor was derived from a man younger than 35 who had mild COVID-19 (a few samples of this study predate the infection). Cell type and time point are not known. CDR3 amino acids: CASSPDGRGNEKLFF. The CDR3 DNA sequence: TGCGCCAGCAGCCCGGACGGCAGGGGTAATGAAAAACTGTTTTTT.